This TCR beta chain was identified during a study of beta chain features in type 1 diabetes. Whole-study findings and limits: For Type 1 diabetes patients, all four CD4+ subsets carried TCRB CDR3s that were moderately but significantly shorter.

As for this clone: Its antigen is as yet unknown.

V lost 5 bases and J 6 bases, leaving 6 bases between the germline ends. From germline, CDR1 is DFQATT and CDR2 SNEGSKA (reference sequence). The CDR3 extends over 10 amino acids. Sequencing targeted expressed TCRB transcripts, as all isolated RNA had been reverse transcribed. The study sequenced naive, central memory and regulatory T cell samples to an average of about 3.8 million reads. Produced via immunoSEQ multiplex PCR; TCRdb's table is partial and in-frame only. The sample contains more than 95,000 clones, around 15% of which appear only once. Sequenced: central memory CD4+ T cells from blood. This rearrangement joins TRBV20-1 to TRBJ2-3, with D possibly being TRBD2 (6 bases). The sequence was obtained from a young man with type 1 diabetes. The CDR3 protein is CSAGGDTQYF. CDR3 nucleotides: TGCAGTGCTGGGGGGGATACGCAGTATTTT.